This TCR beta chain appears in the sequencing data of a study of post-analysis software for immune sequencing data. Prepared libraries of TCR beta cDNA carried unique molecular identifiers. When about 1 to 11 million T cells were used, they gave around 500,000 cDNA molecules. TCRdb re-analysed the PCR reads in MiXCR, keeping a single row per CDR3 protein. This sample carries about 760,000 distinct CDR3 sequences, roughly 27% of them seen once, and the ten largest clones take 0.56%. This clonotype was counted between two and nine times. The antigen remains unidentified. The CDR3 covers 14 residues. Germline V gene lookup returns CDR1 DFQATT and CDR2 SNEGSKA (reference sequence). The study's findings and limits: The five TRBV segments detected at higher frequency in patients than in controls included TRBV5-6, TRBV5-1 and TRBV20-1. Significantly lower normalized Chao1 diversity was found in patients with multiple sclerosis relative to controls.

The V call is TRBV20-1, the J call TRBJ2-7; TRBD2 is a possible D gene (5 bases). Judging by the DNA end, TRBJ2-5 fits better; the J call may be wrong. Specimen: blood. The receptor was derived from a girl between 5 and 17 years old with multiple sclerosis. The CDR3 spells CSARDLGARETQYF. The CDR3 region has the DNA TGCAGTGCTAGAGATCTGGGAGCTAGAGAGACCCAGTACTTC.